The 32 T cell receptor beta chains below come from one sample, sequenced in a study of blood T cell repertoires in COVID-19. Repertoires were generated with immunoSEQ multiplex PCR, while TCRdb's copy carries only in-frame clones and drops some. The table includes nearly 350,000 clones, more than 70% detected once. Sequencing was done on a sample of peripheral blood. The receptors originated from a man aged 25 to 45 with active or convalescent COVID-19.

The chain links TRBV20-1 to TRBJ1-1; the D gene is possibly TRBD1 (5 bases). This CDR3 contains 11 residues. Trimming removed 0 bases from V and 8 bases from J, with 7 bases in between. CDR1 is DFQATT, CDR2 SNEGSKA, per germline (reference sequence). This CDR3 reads CSARDRAEAFF. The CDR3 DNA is TGCAGTGCTAGAGACAGGGCGGAAGCTTTCTTT.

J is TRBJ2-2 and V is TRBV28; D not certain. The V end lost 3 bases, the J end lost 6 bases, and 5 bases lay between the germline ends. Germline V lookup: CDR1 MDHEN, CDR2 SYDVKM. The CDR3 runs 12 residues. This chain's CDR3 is CASSLRSGELFF. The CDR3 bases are TGTGCCAGCAGTTTGAGGTCCGGGGAGCTGTTTTTT.

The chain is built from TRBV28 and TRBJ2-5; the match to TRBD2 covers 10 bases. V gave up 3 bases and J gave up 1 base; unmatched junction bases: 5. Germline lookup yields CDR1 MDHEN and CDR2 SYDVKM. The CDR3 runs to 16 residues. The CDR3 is CASSLRTSGPQETQYF. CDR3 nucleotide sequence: TGTGCCAGCAGTTTGAGGACTAGCGGTCCCCAAGAGACCCAGTACTTC.

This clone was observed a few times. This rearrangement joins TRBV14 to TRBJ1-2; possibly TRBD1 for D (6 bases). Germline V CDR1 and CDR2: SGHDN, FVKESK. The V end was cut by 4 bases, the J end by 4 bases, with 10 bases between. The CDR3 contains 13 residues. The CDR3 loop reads CASSPTGPYGYTF. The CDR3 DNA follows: TGTGCCAGCAGCCCCACAGGGCCCTATGGCTACACCTTC.

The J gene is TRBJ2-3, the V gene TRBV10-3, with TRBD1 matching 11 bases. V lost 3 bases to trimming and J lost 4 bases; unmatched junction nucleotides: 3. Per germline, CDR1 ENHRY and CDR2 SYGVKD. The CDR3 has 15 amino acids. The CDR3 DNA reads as TGTGCCATCAGTGACCGGGACAGGGGGTCAGATACGCAGTATTTT. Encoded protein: CAISDRDRGSDTQYF.

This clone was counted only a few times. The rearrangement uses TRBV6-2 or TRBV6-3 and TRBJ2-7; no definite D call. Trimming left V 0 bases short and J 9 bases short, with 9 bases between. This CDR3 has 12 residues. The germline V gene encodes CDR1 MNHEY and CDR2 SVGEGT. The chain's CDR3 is CASSYSVRGQYF. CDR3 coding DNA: TGTGCCAGCAGTTACTCTGTAAGAGGGCAGTACTTC.

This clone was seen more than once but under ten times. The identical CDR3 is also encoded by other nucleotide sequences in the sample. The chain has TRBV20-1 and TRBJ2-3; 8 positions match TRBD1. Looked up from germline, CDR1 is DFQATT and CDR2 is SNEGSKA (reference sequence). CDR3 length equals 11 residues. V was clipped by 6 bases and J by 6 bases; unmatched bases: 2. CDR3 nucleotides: TGCAGTGCCCACAGGGGGGATACGCAGTATTTT. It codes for CSAHRGDTQYF.

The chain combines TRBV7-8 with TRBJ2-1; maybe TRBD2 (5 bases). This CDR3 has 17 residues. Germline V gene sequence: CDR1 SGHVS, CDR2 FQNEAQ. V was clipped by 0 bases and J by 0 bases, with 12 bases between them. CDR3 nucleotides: TGTGCCAGCAGCTTAGCGCAAAGAGGGAGCTCCTACAATGAGCAGTTCTTC. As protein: CASSLAQRGSSYNEQFF. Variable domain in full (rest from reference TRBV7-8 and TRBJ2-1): GAGVSQSPRYKVAKRGQDVALRCDPISGHVSLFWYQQALGQGPEFLTYFQNEAQLDKSGLPSDRFFAERPEGSVSTLKIQRTQQEDSAVYLCASSLAQRGSSYNEQFFGPGTRLTVL.

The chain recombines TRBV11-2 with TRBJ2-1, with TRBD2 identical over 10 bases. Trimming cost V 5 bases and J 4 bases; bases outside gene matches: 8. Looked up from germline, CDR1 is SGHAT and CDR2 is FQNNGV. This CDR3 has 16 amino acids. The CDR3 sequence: CASSTQRGGFYNEQFF. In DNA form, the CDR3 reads TGTGCCAGCAGCACGCAGCGGGGGGGCTTTTACAATGAGCAGTTCTTC.

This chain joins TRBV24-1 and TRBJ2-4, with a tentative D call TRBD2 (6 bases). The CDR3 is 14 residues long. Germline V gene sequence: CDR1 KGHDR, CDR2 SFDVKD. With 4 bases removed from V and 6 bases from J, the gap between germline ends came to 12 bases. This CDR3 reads CATSEGLARNIQYF. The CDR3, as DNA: TGTGCCACCAGTGAAGGGCTAGCGAGAAACATTCAGTACTTC.

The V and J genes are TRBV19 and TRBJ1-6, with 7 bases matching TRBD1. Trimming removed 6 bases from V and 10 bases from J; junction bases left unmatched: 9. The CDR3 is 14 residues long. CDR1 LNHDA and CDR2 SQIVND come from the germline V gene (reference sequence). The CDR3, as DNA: TGTGCCAGTAGACCGACAGGGACCGGATCACCCCTCCACTTT. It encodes CASRPTGTGSPLHF.

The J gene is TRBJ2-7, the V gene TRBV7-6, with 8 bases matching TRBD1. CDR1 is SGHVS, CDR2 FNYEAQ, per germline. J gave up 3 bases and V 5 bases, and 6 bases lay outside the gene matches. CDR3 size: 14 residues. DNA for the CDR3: TGTGCCAGCAGCAGCGGACAGGGATACTACGAGCAGTACTTC. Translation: CASSSGQGYYEQYF.

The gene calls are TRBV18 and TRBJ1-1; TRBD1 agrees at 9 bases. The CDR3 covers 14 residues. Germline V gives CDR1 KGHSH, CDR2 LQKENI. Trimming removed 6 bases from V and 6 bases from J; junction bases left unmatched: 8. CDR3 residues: CASSQSGQGAEAFF. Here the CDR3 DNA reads TGTGCCAGCTCCCAATCGGGACAGGGTGCTGAAGCTTTCTTT.

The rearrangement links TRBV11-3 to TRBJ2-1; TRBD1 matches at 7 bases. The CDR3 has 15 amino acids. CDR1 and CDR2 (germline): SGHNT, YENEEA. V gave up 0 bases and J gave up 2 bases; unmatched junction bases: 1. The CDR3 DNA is TGTGCCAGCAGCTTAGAAGGGACAGCCTACAATGAGCAGTTCTTC. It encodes CASSLEGTAYNEQFF.

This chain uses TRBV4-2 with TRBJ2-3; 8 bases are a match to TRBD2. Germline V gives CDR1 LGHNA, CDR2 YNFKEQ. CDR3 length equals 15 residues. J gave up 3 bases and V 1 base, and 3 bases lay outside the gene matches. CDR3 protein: CASSQAGGPTDTQYF. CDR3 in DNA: TGTGCCAGCAGCCAAGCGGGGGGGCCGACAGATACGCAGTATTTT.

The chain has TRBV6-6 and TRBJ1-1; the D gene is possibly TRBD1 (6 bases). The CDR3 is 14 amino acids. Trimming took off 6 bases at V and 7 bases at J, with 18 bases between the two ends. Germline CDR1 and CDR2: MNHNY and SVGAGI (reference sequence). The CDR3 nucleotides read TGTGCCAGCAGCCCATTTGGCCAACAGGGTGAAGCTTTCTTT. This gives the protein CASSPFGQQGEAFF.

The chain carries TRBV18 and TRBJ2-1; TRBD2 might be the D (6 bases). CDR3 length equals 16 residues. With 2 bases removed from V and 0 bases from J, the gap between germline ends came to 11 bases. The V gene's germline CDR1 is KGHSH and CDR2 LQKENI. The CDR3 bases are TGTGCCAGCTCACCATTTAGCGGCGGCTCCTACAATGAGCAGTTCTTC. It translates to CASSPFSGGSYNEQFF.

The CDR3 DNA reads as TGTGCCAGCAGCTTAAATGGGGACAGGGTGCCCTACACCTTC. This gives the protein CASSLNGDRVPYTF. The chain is built from TRBV7-3 and TRBJ1-2, with TRBD1 matching over 9 bases. Germline loops: CDR1 SGHTA, CDR2 FQGTGA. This CDR3 has 14 residues. The V gene end was trimmed by 1 base and the J gene end by 10 bases; junction bases not matched to a gene: 7.

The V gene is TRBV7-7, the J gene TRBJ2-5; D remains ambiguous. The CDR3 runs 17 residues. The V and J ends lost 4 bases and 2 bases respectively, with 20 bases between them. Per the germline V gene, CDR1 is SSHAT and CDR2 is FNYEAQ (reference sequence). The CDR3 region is CASSSQKSGYWQETQYF. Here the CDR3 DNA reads TGTGCCAGCAGCTCGCAGAAATCAGGTTATTGGCAAGAGACCCAGTACTTC.

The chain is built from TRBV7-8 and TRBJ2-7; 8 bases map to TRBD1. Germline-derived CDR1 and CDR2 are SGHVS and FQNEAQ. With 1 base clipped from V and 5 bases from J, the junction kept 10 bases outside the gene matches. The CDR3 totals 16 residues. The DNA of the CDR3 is TGTGCCAGCAGCTTAGGATCGACAGGGGTTTCAGACGAGCAGTACTTC. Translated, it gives CASSLGSTGVSDEQYF.

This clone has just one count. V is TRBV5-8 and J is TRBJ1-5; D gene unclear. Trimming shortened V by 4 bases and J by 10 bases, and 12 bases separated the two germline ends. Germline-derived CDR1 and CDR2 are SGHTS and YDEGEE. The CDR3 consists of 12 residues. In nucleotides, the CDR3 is TGTGCCAGCAGCCCTCTTTCGGGTCCCCAGCATTTT. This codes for CASSPLSGPQHF.

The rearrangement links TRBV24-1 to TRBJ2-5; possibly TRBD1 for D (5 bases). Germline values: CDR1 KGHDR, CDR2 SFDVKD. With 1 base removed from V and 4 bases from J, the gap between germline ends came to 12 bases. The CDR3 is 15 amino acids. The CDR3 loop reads CATSDFQGPVETQYF. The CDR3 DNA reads TGTGCCACCAGTGATTTTCAGGGTCCGGTAGAGACCCAGTACTTC.

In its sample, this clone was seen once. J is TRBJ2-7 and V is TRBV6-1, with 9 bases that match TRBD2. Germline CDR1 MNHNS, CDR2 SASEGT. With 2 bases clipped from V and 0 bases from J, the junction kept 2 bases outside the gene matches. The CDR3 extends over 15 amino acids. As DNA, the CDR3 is TGTGCCAGCAGTGAATTAGCGGGAGTCTCCTACGAGCAGTACTTC. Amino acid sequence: CASSELAGVSYEQYF.

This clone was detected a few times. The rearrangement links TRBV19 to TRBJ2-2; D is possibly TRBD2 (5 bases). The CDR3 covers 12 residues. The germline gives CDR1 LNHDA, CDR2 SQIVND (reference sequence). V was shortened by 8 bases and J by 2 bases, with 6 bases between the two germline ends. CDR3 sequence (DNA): TGTGCCAGTGGAGGAAACACCGGGGAGCTGTTTTTT. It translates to CASGGNTGELFF. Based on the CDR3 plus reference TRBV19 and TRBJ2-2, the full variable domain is DGGITQSPKYLFRKEGQNVTLSCEQNLNHDAMYWYRQDPGQGLRLIYYSQIVNDFQKGDIAEGYSVSREKKESFPLTVTSAQKNPTAFYLCASGGNTGELFFGEGSRLTVL.

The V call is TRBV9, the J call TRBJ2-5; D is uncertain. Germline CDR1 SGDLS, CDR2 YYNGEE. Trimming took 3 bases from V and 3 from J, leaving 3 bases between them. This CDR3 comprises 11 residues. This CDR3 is CASSGEETQYF. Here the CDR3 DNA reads TGTGCCAGCAGCGGAGAAGAGACCCAGTACTTC.

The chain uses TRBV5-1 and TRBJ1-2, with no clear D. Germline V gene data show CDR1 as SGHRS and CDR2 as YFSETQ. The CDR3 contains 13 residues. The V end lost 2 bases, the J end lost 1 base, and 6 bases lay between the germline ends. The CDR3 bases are TGCGCCAGCAGCTTTACAGATAACTATGGCTACACCTTC. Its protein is CASSFTDNYGYTF.

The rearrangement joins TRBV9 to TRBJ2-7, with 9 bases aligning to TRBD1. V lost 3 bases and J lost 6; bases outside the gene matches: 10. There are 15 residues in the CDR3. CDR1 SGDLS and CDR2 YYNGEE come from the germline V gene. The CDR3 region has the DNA TGTGCCAGCAGCGCTCCCGGGACAGGGCTAAGCGAGCAGTACTTC. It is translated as CASSAPGTGLSEQYF.

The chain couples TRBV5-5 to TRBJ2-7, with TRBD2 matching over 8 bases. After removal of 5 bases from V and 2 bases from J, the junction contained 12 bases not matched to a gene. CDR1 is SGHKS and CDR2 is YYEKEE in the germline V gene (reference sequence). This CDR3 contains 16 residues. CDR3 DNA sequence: TGTGCCAGCAGTCCGCGGGGGGAAATTGGGGCCTACGAGCAGTACTTC. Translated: CASSPRGEIGAYEQYF.

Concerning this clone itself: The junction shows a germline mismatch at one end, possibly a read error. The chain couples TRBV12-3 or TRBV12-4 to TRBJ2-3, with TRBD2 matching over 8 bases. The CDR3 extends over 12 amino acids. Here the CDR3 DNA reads TGTGCCAGCAGTTTAGGCGGGAGGACGAGCCGTTTT. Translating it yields CASSLGGRTSRF.

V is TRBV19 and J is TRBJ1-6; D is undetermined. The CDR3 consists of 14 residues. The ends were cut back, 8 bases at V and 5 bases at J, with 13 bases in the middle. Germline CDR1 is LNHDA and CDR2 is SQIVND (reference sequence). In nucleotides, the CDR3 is TGTGCCAGTGGGCCACAGCTACATAATTCACCCCTCCACTTT. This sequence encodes CASGPQLHNSPLHF.

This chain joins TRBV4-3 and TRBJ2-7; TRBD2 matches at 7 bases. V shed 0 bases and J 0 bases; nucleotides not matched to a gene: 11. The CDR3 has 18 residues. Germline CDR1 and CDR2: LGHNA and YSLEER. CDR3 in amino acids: CASSQDRREGPYSYEQYF. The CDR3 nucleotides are TGCGCCAGCAGCCAAGATCGGAGGGAGGGGCCCTACTCCTACGAGCAGTACTTC.

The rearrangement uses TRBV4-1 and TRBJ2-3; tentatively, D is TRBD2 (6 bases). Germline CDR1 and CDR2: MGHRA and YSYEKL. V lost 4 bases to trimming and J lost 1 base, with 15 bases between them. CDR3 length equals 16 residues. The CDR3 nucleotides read TGCGCCAGCAGCCTAACGACTAGAGCGGGCACAGATACGCAGTATTTT. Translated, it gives CASSLTTRAGTDTQYF.